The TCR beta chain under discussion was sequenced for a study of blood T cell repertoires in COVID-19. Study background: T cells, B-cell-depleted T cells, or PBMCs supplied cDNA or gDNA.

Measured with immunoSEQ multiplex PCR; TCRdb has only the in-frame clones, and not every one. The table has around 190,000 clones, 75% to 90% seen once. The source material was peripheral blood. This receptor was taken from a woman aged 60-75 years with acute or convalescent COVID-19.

The chain's CDR3 is CASSLSGVENSPLHF. CDR3 nucleotide sequence: TGTGCCAGCAGTTTATCGGGGGTAGAGAATTCACCCCTCCACTTT. The V call is TRBV28, the J call TRBJ1-6; D may be TRBD1 (5 bases). This CDR3 has 15 residues. The germline V and J ends were trimmed by 1 base and 7 bases, with 11 bases remaining between them. Germline assignment: CDR1 MDHEN and CDR2 SYDVKM.